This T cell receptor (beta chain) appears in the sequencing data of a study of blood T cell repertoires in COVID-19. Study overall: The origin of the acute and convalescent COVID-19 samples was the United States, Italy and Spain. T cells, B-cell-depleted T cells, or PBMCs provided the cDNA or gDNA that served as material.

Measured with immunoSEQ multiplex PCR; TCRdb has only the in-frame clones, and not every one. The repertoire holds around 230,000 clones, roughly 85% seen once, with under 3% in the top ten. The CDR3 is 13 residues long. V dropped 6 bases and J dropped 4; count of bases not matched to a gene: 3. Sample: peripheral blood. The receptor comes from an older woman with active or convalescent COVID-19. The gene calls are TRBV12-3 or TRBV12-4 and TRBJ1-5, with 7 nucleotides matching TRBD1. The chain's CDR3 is CASRPGGNQPQHF. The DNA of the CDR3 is TGTGCCAGCAGACCAGGGGGTAATCAGCCCCAGCATTTT.